A single sample gave rise to the 32 T cell receptor beta chains below, sequenced in a study of T cells in Graves' hyperthyroidism and ophthalmopathy. Amplified regions were TCR beta CDR3 sequences from RNA transcripts. During a first-round RT-PCR of the TCR CDR3, the HTBI primer set was used. TCRdb reprocessed the multiplex PCR reads via MiXCR and lists one record per CDR3 protein. The sample lists hundreds of thousands of distinct CDR3 sequences, about 14% occurring once. Input material: blood. All receptors derive from a woman aged 40 to 50 with Graves' hyperthyroidism.

This clonotype appeared many times. The rearrangement joins TRBV12-3 or TRBV12-4 to TRBJ1-1, with a tentative D call TRBD1 (5 bases). This CDR3 is 15 amino acids long. V was clipped by 5 bases and J by 1 base, with 14 bases between them. In DNA form, the CDR3 reads TGTGCCAGCAGTCCCTATGGAGGGGAGAACACTGAAGCTTTCTTT. It translates to CASSPYGGENTEAFF.

The sample holds many counts of this clonotype. The chain links TRBV10-1 to TRBJ1-1; perhaps TRBD1 as D (5 bases). The V gene's germline CDR1 is WNHNN and CDR2 SYGVQD (reference sequence). Trimming removed 7 bases from V and 1 base from J, with 10 bases in between. The CDR3 runs 13 residues. The CDR3 nucleotides read TGCGCCAGCAAACTCAGGGCGAACACTGAAGCTTTCTTT. Translated: CASKLRANTEAFF.

The CDR3 DNA follows: TGTGCCAGCAGCTCCGGACTAGCTAACGAGCAGTACTTC. It specifies CASSSGLANEQYF. The chain uses TRBV5-4 and TRBJ2-7; 8 bases line up with TRBD2. With V trimmed by 3 bases and J by 5 bases, 4 bases remained unmatched. CDR3 length equals 13 residues. CDR1 and CDR2 (germline): SGHNT, YYREEE (reference sequence).

This clonotype occurred many times. The chain carries TRBV2 and TRBJ2-1; the D gene is possibly TRBD2 (5 bases). V lost 5 bases, J lost 5 bases, and 16 bases lay in between. The CDR3 is 15 residues long. Germline V gives CDR1 SNHLY, CDR2 FYNNEI. The CDR3 DNA is TGTGCCAGCAGTCCACCCGGGATAGTCGACAATGAGCAGTTCTTC. Protein sequence: CASSPPGIVDNEQFF. Looking up the rest from reference TRBV2 and TRBJ2-1 gives the full variable domain: EPEVTQTPSHQVTQMGQEVILRCVPISNHLYFYWYRQILGQKVEFLVSFYNNEISEKSEIFDDQFSVERPDGSNFTLKIRSTKLEDSAMYFCASSPPGIVDNEQFFGPGTRLTVL.

The chain couples TRBV19 to TRBJ1-1, with unresolved D. Germline assignment: CDR1 LNHDA and CDR2 SQIVND (reference sequence). This CDR3 has 12 amino acids. With 1 base removed from V and 6 bases from J, the gap between germline ends came to 6 bases. This CDR3 is CASSIGGAEAFF. DNA of the CDR3: TGTGCCAGTAGTATAGGAGGAGCTGAAGCTTTCTTT.

This clonotype was observed at least ten times. The J gene is TRBJ1-1, the V gene TRBV30, with D unclear. Germline lookup yields CDR1 GTSNPN and CDR2 SVGIG (reference sequence). The germline V and J ends were trimmed by 0 bases and 1 base, with 6 bases remaining between them. This CDR3 comprises 13 residues. CDR3 sequence: CAWSVGGNTEAFF. In DNA form, the CDR3 reads TGTGCCTGGAGTGTCGGAGGGAACACTGAAGCTTTCTTT.

In this sample, this clonotype turned up many times. This rearrangement joins TRBV7-2 to TRBJ1-3, with D tentatively TRBD1 (5 bases). Germline loops: CDR1 SGHTA, CDR2 FQGNSA. This CDR3 is built from 15 residues. V lost 2 bases, J lost 4 bases, and 12 bases lay in between. CDR3 amino acids: CASSLYPGTGNTIYF. The CDR3 DNA reads TGTGCCAGCAGCTTATATCCAGGGACGGGAAACACCATATATTTT.

The chain joins TRBV28 to TRBJ2-1; 11 bases fit TRBD2. After removal of 7 bases from V and 9 bases from J, the junction contained 11 bases not matched to a gene. The CDR3 spans 15 residues. CDR1 MDHEN and CDR2 SYDVKM come from the germline V gene. The DNA of the CDR3 is TGTGCCAGCACCTCTCCCGGGACTAGCGGCCCTGAGCAGTTCTTC. This gives the protein CASTSPGTSGPEQFF.

In its sample, this clonotype was seen many times. The chain employs TRBV10-3 and TRBJ2-3; 7 bases align to TRBD2. From germline, CDR1 is ENHRY and CDR2 SYGVKD. CDR3 length: 15 amino acids. V gave up 2 bases and J gave up 3 bases; unmatched junction bases: 5. Here the CDR3 reads CAISERDYLTDTQYF. The CDR3 nucleotides are TGTGCCATCAGTGAGAGGGACTACCTAACAGATACGCAGTATTTT.

The chain carries TRBV20-1 and TRBJ1-1; TRBD1 aligns across 8 bases. V lost 6 bases, J lost 4 bases, and 7 bases stayed unmatched. Germline V gene data show CDR1 as DFQATT and CDR2 as SNEGSKA (reference sequence). This CDR3 contains 13 residues. The CDR3 loop is CSAPGQEITEAFF. The CDR3, as DNA: TGCAGTGCCCCGGGACAGGAAATCACTGAAGCTTTCTTT.

As to this clonotype: A read error is possible here, since a much larger clone lies one base away. The genes are TRBV12-3 or TRBV12-4 and TRBJ1-1, with D possibly matching TRBD1 (5 bases). This CDR3 is built from 15 residues. Trimming stripped 5 bases from V and 6 bases from J, with 19 bases between. The CDR3, as DNA: TGTGCCAGCAGTACCGGGACCAGCGCGAGGGCTGAAGCTTTCTTT. This codes for CASSTGTSARAEAFF.

This CDR3 reads CASSEPGYSNQPQHF. In nucleotides, the CDR3 is TGTGCCAGCAGTGAACCTGGGTATAGCAATCAGCCCCAGCATTTT. This chain joins TRBV6-1 and TRBJ1-5; D is ambiguous. The CDR3 runs to 15 residues. CDR1 and CDR2 from the germline V gene are MNHNS and SASEGT. The ends were cut back, 2 bases at V and 0 bases at J, with 8 bases in the middle.

This clonotype was seen more than once but under ten times. The chain links TRBV18 to TRBJ2-7; TRBD1 matches 9 bases. This CDR3 comprises 17 residues. Per the germline V gene, CDR1 is KGHSH and CDR2 is LQKENI. The V and J ends lost 6 bases and 0 bases, in that order; junction bases with no gene match: 12. The CDR3 nucleotides are TGTGCCAGCTCCTACAAAGAGGGACAGGGTAGCTCCTACGAGCAGTACTTC. Protein: CASSYKEGQGSSYEQYF.

This clonotype has a count of ten or more. This sequence joins TRBV2 and TRBJ2-1; 8 positions match TRBD2. There are 17 residues in the CDR3. The V and J ends lost 3 bases and 5 bases, in that order; junction bases with no gene match: 12. The germline V gene encodes CDR1 SNHLY and CDR2 FYNNEI. In DNA form, the CDR3 reads TGTGCCAGCAGTGATACGGTAGCGGGGCCCCCGGACAATGAGCAGTTCTTC. It is translated as CASSDTVAGPPDNEQFF. Looking up the rest from reference TRBV2 and TRBJ2-1 gives the full variable domain: EPEVTQTPSHQVTQMGQEVILRCVPISNHLYFYWYRQILGQKVEFLVSFYNNEISEKSEIFDDQFSVERPDGSNFTLKIRSTKLEDSAMYFCASSDTVAGPPDNEQFFGPGTRLTVL.

The table lists this clonotype with a few counts. The gene calls are TRBV20-1 and TRBJ1-3; no clear D gene. This CDR3 region has 17 residues. Germline V gene data show CDR1 as DFQATT and CDR2 as SNEGSKA (reference sequence). The ends were cut back, 6 bases at V and 4 bases at J, with 25 bases in the middle. In DNA, the CDR3 is TGCAGTGCCCGGGTCTCGGGAAGAGGCACGGTCGGAAACACCATATATTTT. Its protein product is CSARVSGRGTVGNTIYF.

This clonotype was seen at least ten times. The chain couples TRBV5-1 to TRBJ2-7; 10 bases fit TRBD1. The length of the CDR3 is 14 residues. J lost 5 bases, V lost 6 bases, and 8 bases had no gene match. Germline-derived CDR1 and CDR2 are SGHRS and YFSETQ. In DNA, the CDR3 is TGCGCCAGCACCCCGGGACAGGGGTTCGACGAGCAGTACTTC. It specifies CASTPGQGFDEQYF.

This clonotype occurred many times. The CDR3 DNA sequence: TGTGCCAGCAGTTGGGTATCCGACAATGAGCAGTTCTTC. It is translated as CASSWVSDNEQFF. The rearrangement uses TRBV2 and TRBJ2-1; D is unclear. This CDR3 has 13 residues. Trimming took off 5 bases at V and 5 bases at J, with 10 bases between the two ends. Germline V gives CDR1 SNHLY, CDR2 FYNNEI.

There are many counts of this clonotype. This chain connects TRBV2 to TRBJ1-5; D remains unclear. V lost 0 bases to trimming and J lost 7 bases, with 10 bases between them. CDR1 SNHLY and CDR2 FYNNEI come from the germline V gene. The CDR3 has 14 amino acids. CDR3 loop: CASSEARTGQPQHF. The CDR3 region has the DNA TGTGCCAGCAGTGAAGCCAGGACGGGGCAGCCCCAGCATTTT.

The genes are TRBV20-1 and TRBJ1-2; 10 bases map to TRBD1. The CDR3 runs to 13 residues. From germline, CDR1 is DFQATT and CDR2 SNEGSKA (reference sequence). Losses at the gene ends were 1 base for V and 10 bases for J; bases not matched to a gene: 6. DNA of the CDR3: TGCAGTGCTAGAGGGGGGACAGGGGCCGCCTACACCTTC. It encodes CSARGGTGAAYTF.

V gene TRBV4-1 combines with J gene TRBJ2-7; 11 nucleotides match TRBD2. The CDR3 contains 17 residues. CDR1 is MGHRA, CDR2 YSYEKL, per germline. The V gene end was trimmed by 3 bases and the J gene end by 6 bases; junction bases not matched to a gene: 13. Written as DNA, the CDR3 is TGCGCCAGCAGCCAGACGACTAGCGGGATAGAAATAGGCGAGCAGTACTTC. It is translated as CASSQTTSGIEIGEQYF.

This clonotype was counted between two and nine times. The rearrangement links TRBV30 to TRBJ1-6, with D tentatively TRBD1 (5 bases). Germline values: CDR1 GTSNPN, CDR2 SVGIG (reference sequence). Trimming pared 0 bases from V and 9 bases from J, leaving 12 bases between. This CDR3 contains 14 residues. The CDR3: CAWSVSAGISPLHF. CDR3 DNA sequence: TGTGCCTGGAGTGTTTCGGCAGGGATTTCACCCCTCCACTTT. Drawing the rest from reference TRBV30 and TRBJ1-6, the complete variable domain is SQTIHQWPATLVQPVGSPLSLECTVEGTSNPNLYWYRQAAGRGLQLLFYSVGIGQISSEVPQNLSASRPQDRQFILSSKKLLLSDSGFYLCAWSVSAGISPLHFGNGTRLTVT.

This clonotype was seen a few times. The chain has TRBV6-1 and TRBJ1-1, with D unresolved. This CDR3 contains 12 residues. Trimming took off 10 bases at V and 2 bases at J, with 11 bases between the two ends. Germline V gene lookup returns CDR1 MNHNS and CDR2 SASEGT. Written as DNA, the CDR3 is TGTGCCACCCGCCTGGAAAACACTGAAGCTTTCTTT. Its translation is CATRLENTEAFF.

This clonotype was found many times. DNA of the CDR3: TGTGCCAGCAGTCGGACTAGCGGGAGTTCGGGTCAAGAGACCCAGTACTTC. Residues: CASSRTSGSSGQETQYF. V gene TRBV28 combines with J gene TRBJ2-5; 13 positions match TRBD2. Germline lookup yields CDR1 MDHEN and CDR2 SYDVKM. CDR3 length: 17 residues. With V trimmed by 5 bases and J by 2 bases, 8 bases remained unmatched.

This clonotype was picked up many times. The chain couples TRBV11-2 to TRBJ1-1, with 7 nucleotides matching TRBD1. V dropped 4 bases and J dropped 0; count of bases not matched to a gene: 5. Germline V gene sequence: CDR1 SGHAT, CDR2 FQNNGV. The CDR3 contains 15 residues. The CDR3 nucleotides read TGTGCCAGCAGCTCCTCGGGACAGATGAACACTGAAGCTTTCTTT. It encodes CASSSSGQMNTEAFF.

This clonotype was found a few times. This chain connects TRBV28 to TRBJ2-7; perhaps D is TRBD1 or TRBD2 (6 bases each). V was trimmed by 2 bases and J by 2 bases, leaving 10 bases between them. From germline, CDR1 is MDHEN and CDR2 SYDVKM. The CDR3 consists of 14 residues. CDR3 loop: CASSLPRGPYEQYF. The CDR3 nucleotides are TGTGCCAGCAGTTTACCTCGGGGGCCCTACGAGCAGTACTTC.

The rearrangement links TRBV6-2 or TRBV6-3 to TRBJ2-5; 7 bases match TRBD2. The CDR3 is 15 residues long. Germline values: CDR1 MNHEY, CDR2 SVGEGT. V gave up 4 bases and J gave up 5 bases; unmatched junction bases: 10. The CDR3 is CASSSRDGGRETQYF. The DNA of the CDR3 is TGTGCCAGCAGTTCCCGGGACGGGGGGAGGGAGACCCAGTACTTC.

This clonotype showed up many times. This chain joins TRBV3-1 and TRBJ2-2; D perhaps matches TRBD1 (6 bases). Germline assignment: CDR1 LGHDT and CDR2 YNNKEL (reference sequence). The CDR3 is 17 amino acids. Trimming stripped 1 base from V and 4 bases from J, with 16 bases between. CDR3 protein: CASSQGITGFGTGELFF. The CDR3 DNA follows: TGTGCCAGCAGCCAAGGAATTACAGGGTTTGGCACCGGGGAGCTGTTTTTT.

Many counts were recorded for this clonotype. The chain is built from TRBV2 and TRBJ1-3, with a weak D call TRBD1 (6 bases). The V gene lost 2 bases and the J gene lost 3 bases, with 14 bases spanning the gap. The CDR3 loop spans 16 amino acids. Per germline, CDR1 SNHLY and CDR2 FYNNEI. The CDR3 coding sequence is TGTGCCAGCAGTGAACAGGGGCTGGATTATGGAAACACCATATATTTT. Translating gives CASSEQGLDYGNTIYF.

The table lists this clonotype with many counts. The J gene is TRBJ2-3, the V gene TRBV10-3; 7 bases agree with TRBD2. Germline values: CDR1 ENHRY, CDR2 SYGVKD. Trimming cost V 6 bases and J 0 bases; bases outside gene matches: 6. This CDR3 contains 15 residues. The CDR3 protein is CAIRGAGISTDTQYF. CDR3 nucleotide sequence: TGTGCCATCAGGGGAGCGGGGATTAGCACAGATACGCAGTATTTT.

At least ten counts were recorded for this clonotype. This chain's CDR3 is CASTSPNRFNYGYTF. The CDR3 region has the DNA TGTGCCAGCACCTCCCCTAACAGATTCAACTATGGCTACACCTTC. The rearrangement uses TRBV2 and TRBJ1-2, with unresolved D. Trimming shortened V by 7 bases and J by 2 bases, and 17 bases separated the two germline ends. The CDR3 consists of 15 residues. CDR1 and CDR2 from the germline V gene are SNHLY and FYNNEI.

The CDR3 spells CASSQPLAKNIQYF. The CDR3 DNA reads as TGTGCCAGCAGCCAGCCTCTAGCCAAAAACATTCAGTACTTC. The V call is TRBV6-2 or TRBV6-3, the J call TRBJ2-4, with D unresolved. CDR1 is MNHEY, CDR2 SVGEGT, per germline. The CDR3 is made up of 14 amino acids. The V end was cut by 6 bases, the J end by 0 bases, with 9 bases between.

There are many counts of this clonotype. CDR3 nucleotide sequence: TGTGCCTGGAGTGGGGTAGGACTAAACTATGGCTACACCTTC. Amino acid sequence: CAWSGVGLNYGYTF. The chain couples TRBV30 to TRBJ1-2; D is undetermined. The germline gives CDR1 GTSNPN, CDR2 SVGIG (reference sequence). Trimming removed 1 base at V and 2 bases at J, with 11 bases between. The CDR3 sequence is 14 residues long.